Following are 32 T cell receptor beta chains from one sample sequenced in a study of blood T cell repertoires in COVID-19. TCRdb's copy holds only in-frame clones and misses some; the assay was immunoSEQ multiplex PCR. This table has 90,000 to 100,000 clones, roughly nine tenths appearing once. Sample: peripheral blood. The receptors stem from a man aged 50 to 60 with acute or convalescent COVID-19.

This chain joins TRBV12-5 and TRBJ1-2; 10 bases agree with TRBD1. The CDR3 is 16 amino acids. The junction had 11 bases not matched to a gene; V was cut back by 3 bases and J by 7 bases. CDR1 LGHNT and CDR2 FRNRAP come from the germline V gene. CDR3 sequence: CASGLAHRDRGSGYTF. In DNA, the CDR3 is TGTGCTAGTGGTTTAGCACACCGGGACAGGGGCAGTGGCTACACCTTC.

The CDR3 sequence: CAIHGGNNSYGYTF. As DNA, the CDR3 is TGTGCCATCCATGGCGGGAACAACTCCTATGGCTACACCTTC. The chain employs TRBV10-3 and TRBJ1-2; D remains ambiguous. Germline CDR1 reads ENHRY; CDR2 reads SYGVKD. The CDR3 consists of 14 residues. V shed 8 bases and J shed 4 bases, with 17 bases lying between them.

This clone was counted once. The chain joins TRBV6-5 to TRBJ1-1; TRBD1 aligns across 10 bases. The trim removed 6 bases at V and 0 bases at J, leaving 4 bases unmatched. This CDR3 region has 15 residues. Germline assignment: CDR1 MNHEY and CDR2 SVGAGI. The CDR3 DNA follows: TGTGCCAGCAGGGGGACAGGGGTCATGAACACTGAAGCTTTCTTT. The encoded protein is CASRGTGVMNTEAFF.

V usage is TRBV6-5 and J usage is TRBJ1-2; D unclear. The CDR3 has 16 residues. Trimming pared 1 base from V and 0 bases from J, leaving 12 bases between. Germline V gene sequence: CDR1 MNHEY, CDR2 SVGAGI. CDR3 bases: TGTGCCAGCAGTTACTGGGGTTCGGGGACTAACTATGGCTACACCTTC. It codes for CASSYWGSGTNYGYTF.

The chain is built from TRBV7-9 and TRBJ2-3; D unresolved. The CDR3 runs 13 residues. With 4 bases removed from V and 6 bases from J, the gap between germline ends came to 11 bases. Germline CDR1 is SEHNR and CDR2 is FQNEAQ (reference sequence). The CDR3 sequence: CASSSQSFDTQYF. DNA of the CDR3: TGTGCCAGCAGCTCCCAGTCCTTCGATACGCAGTATTTT.

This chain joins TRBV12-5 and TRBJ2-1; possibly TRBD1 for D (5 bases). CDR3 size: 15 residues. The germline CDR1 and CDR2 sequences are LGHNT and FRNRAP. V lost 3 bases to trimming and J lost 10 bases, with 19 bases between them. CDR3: CASGLGVEPRREQFF. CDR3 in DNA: TGTGCTAGTGGTTTAGGGGTTGAGCCGCGGCGGGAGCAGTTCTTC.

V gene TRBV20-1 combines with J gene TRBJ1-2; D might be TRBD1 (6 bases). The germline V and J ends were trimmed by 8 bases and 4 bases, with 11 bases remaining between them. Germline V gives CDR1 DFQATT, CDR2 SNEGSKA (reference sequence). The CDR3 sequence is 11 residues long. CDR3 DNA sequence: TGCAGTCCCACAGGGACCTATGGCTACACCTTC. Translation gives CSPTGTYGYTF.

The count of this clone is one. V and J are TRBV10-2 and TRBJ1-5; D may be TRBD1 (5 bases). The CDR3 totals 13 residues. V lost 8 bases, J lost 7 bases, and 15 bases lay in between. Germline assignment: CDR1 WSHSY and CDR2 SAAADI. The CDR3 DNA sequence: TGCGCCAGCTGCGCAGGGTATTTACAGCCCCAGCATTTT. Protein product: CASCAGYLQPQHF.

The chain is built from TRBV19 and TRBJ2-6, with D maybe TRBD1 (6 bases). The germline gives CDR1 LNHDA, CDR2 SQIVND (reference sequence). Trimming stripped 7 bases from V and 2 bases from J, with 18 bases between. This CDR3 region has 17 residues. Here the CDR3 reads CASIASKGTPGANVLTF. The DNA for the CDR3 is TGTGCCAGTATAGCCAGTAAGGGGACACCTGGGGCCAACGTCCTGACTTTC.

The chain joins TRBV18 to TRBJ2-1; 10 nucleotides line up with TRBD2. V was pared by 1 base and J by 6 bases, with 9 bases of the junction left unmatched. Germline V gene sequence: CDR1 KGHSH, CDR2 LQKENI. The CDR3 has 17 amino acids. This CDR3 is CASSPLPLAGVSNEQFF. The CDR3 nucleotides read TGTGCCAGCTCACCACTCCCGCTAGCGGGAGTCTCCAATGAGCAGTTCTTC.

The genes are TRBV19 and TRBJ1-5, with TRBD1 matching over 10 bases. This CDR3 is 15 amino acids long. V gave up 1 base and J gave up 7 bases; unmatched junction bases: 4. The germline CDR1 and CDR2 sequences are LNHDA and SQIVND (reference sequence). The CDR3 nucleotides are TGTGCCAGTAGTATAGGACAGGGGGCGAGGCAGCCCCAGCATTTT. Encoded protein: CASSIGQGARQPQHF.

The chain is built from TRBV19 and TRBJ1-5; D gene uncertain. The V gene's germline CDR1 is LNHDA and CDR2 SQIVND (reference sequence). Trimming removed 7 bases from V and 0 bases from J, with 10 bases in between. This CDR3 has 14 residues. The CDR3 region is CASNSGGSNQPQHF. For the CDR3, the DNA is TGTGCCAGTAATAGCGGAGGTAGCAATCAGCCCCAGCATTTT.

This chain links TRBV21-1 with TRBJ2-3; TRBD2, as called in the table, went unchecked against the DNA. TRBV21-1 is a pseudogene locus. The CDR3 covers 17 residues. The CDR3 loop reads CASSKVGSGPSTDTQYF. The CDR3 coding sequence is TGTGCCAGCAGCAAAGTAGGTAGCGGCCCTAGCACAGATACGCAGTATTTT.

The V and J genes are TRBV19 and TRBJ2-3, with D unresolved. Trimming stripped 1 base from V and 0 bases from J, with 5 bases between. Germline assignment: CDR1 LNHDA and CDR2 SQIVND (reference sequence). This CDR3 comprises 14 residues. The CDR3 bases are TGTGCCAGTAGTATAGGGGCCAGCACAGATACGCAGTATTTT. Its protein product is CASSIGASTDTQYF.

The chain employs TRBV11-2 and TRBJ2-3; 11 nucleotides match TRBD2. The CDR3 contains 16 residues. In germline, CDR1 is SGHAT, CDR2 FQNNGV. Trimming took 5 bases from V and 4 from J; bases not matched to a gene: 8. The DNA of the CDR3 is TGTGCCAGCAGCCCTCAGACTAGCGGGAATGCAGATACGCAGTATTTT. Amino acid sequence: CASSPQTSGNADTQYF.

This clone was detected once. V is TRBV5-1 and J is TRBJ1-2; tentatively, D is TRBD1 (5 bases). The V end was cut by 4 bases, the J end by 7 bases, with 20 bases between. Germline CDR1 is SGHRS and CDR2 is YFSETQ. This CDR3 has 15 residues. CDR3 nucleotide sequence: TGCGCCAGCAGCCCTGACCAGGGCTTAACTTTTGGCTACACCTTC. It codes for CASSPDQGLTFGYTF.

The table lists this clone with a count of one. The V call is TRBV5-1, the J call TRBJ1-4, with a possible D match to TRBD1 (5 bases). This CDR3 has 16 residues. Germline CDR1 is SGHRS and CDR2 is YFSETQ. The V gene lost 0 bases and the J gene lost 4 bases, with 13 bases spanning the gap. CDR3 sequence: CASSLDRLNRNEKLFF. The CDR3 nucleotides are TGCGCCAGCAGCTTGGACAGGTTGAATCGTAATGAAAAACTGTTTTTT.

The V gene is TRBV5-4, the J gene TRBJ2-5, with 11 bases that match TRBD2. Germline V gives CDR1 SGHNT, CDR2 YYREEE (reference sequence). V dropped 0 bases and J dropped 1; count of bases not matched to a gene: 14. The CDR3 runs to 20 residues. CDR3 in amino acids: CASSLGLSGRANGVQETQYF. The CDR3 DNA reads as TGTGCCAGCAGCTTGGGACTTAGCGGGAGGGCCAACGGGGTCCAAGAGACCCAGTACTTC.

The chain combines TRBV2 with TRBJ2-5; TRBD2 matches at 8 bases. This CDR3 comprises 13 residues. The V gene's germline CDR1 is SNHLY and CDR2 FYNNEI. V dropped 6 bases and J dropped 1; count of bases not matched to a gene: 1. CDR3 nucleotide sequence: TGTGCCAGCAGACTAGCGGCCCAAGAGACCCAGTACTTC. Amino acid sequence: CASRLAAQETQYF.

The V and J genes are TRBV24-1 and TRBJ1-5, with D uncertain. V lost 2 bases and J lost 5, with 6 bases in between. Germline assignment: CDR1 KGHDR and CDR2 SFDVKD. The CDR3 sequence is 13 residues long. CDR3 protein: CATSDSSDQPQHF. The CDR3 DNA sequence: TGTGCCACCAGTGATTCTTCCGATCAGCCCCAGCATTTT.

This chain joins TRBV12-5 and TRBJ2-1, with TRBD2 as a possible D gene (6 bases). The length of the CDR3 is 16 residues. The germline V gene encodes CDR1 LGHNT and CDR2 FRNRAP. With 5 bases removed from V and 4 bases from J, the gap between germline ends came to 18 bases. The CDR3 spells CASGPTLAVGYNEQFF. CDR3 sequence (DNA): TGTGCTAGTGGTCCCACACTAGCAGTGGGGTACAATGAGCAGTTCTTC.

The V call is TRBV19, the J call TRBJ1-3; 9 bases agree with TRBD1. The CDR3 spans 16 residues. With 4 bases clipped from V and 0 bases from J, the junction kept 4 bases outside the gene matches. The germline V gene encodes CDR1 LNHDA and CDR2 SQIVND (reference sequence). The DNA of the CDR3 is TGTGCCAGTAGTACGACGACAGGGGGCTCTGGAAACACCATATATTTT. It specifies CASSTTTGGSGNTIYF.

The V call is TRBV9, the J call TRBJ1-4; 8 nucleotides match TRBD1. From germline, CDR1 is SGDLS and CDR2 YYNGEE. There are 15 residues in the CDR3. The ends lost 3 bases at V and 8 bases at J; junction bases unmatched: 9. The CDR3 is CASSAGTGGGEKLFF. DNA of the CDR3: TGTGCCAGCAGCGCAGGGACAGGTGGGGGAGAAAAACTGTTTTTT.

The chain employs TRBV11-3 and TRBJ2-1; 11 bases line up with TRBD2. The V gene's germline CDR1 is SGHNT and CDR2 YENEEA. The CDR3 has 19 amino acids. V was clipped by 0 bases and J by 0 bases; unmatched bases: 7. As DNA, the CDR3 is TGTGCCAGCAGCTTAGATATAACTAGCGGGAGTTCCTCCTACAATGAGCAGTTCTTC. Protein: CASSLDITSGSSSYNEQFF.

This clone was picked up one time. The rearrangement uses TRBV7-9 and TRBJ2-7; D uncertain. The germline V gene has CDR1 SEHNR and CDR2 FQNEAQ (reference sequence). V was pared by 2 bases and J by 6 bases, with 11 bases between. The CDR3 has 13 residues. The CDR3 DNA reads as TGTGCCAGCAGCTTAAACCAATTCAGCGAGCAGTACTTC. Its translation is CASSLNQFSEQYF.

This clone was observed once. Written as DNA, the CDR3 is TGCAGCGTTGATAACGGGGCAGGGACAGGGAGCGGCTACACCTTC. Amino acids: CSVDNGAGTGSGYTF. This sequence joins TRBV29-1 and TRBJ1-2; TRBD1 matches 9 bases. Germline CDR1 reads SQVTM; CDR2 reads ANQGSEA. With 3 bases clipped from V and 8 bases from J, the junction kept 13 bases outside the gene matches. This CDR3 has 15 amino acids.

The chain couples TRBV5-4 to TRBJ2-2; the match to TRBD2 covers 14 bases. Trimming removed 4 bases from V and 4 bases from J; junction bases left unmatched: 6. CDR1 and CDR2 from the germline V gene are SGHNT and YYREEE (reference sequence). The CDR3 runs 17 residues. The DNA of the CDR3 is TGTGCCAGCAGCGGGACTAGCGGGAGAAGTCGCACCGGGGAGCTGTTTTTT. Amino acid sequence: CASSGTSGRSRTGELFF.

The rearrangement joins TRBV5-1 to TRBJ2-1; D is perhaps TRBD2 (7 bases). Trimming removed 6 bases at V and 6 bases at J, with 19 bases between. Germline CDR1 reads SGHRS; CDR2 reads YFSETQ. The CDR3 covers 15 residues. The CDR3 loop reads CASTLSGGASNEQFF. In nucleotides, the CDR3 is TGCGCCAGCACCCTTTCGGGGGGCGCGAGCAATGAGCAGTTCTTC.

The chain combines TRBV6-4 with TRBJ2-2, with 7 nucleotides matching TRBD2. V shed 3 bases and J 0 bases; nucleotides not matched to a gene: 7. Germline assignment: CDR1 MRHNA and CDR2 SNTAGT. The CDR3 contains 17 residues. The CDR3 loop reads CASSESGGNANTGELFF. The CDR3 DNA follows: TGTGCCAGCAGTGAGTCCGGGGGGAACGCGAACACCGGGGAGCTGTTTTTT.

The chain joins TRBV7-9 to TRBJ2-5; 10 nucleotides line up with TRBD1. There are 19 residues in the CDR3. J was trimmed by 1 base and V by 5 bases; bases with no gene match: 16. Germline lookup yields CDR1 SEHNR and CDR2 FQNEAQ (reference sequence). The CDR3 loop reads CASSPRNTWDRGFQETQYF. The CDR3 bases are TGTGCCAGCAGCCCCCGCAATACGTGGGACAGGGGTTTCCAAGAGACCCAGTACTTC.

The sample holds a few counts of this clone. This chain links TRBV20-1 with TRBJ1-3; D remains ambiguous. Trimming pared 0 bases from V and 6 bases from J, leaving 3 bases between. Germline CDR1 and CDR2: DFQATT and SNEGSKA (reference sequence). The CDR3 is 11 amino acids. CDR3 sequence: CSARDQNTIYF. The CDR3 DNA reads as TGCAGTGCTAGAGATCAAAACACCATATATTTT.

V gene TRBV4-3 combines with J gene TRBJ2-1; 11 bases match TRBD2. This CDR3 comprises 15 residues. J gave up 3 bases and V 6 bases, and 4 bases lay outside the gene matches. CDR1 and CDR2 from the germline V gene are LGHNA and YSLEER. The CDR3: CASRRTSGSYNEQFF. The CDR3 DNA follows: TGCGCCAGCAGACGAACTAGCGGGAGCTACAATGAGCAGTTCTTC.